This TCR beta chain was obtained from a study of T cells in narcolepsy. Study-level information: Healthy controls were enrolled alongside patients with narcolepsy type 1 or type 2. Study findings and constraints: No autoreactive T cell clone sequences appeared in some memory CD4+ repertoires. Blood of same and different patients, but not healthy controls, reportedly held recurring autoreactive clonotypes.

To note about this clone: The antigen remains undetermined.

Method: immunoSEQ multiplex PCR; TCRdb's copy keeps in-frame clones and lacks some. The profile shows 25,000 to 35,000 clones, more than 65% of them singletons. This TCR came from a human donor in good health. The sequenced sample consisted of memory (CD45RA-) CD4+ T cells from blood.

CDR3 sequence: CASSQGLAGGYEQYF. CDR3 DNA sequence: TGCGCCAGCAGCCAAGGATTAGCGGGGGGTTACGAGCAGTACTTC. V usage is TRBV4-3 and J usage is TRBJ2-7, with 10 bases matching TRBD2. The CDR3 covers 15 residues. The germline V gene has CDR1 LGHNA and CDR2 YSLEER. Losses at the gene ends were 1 base for V and 4 bases for J; bases not matched to a gene: 4.